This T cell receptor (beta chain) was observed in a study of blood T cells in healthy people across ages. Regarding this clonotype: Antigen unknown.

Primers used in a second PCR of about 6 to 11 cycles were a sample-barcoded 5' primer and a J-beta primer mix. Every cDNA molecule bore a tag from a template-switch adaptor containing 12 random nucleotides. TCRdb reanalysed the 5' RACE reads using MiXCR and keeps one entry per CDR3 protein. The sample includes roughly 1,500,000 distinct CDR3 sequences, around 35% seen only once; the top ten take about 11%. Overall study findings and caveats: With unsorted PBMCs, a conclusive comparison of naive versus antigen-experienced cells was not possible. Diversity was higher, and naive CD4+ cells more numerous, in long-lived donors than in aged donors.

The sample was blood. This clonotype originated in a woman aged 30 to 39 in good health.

CDR3 protein: CASSPLVPRRPPGAFF. The CDR3, as DNA: TGTGCCAGCAGCCCCCTAGTACCCCGAAGACCTCCTGGGGCTTTCTTT. The chain joins TRBV7-2 to TRBJ1-1; D is unclear. Trimming pared 5 bases from V and 11 bases from J, leaving 27 bases between. The CDR3 covers 16 residues. Germline-derived CDR1 and CDR2 are SGHTA and FQGNSA.